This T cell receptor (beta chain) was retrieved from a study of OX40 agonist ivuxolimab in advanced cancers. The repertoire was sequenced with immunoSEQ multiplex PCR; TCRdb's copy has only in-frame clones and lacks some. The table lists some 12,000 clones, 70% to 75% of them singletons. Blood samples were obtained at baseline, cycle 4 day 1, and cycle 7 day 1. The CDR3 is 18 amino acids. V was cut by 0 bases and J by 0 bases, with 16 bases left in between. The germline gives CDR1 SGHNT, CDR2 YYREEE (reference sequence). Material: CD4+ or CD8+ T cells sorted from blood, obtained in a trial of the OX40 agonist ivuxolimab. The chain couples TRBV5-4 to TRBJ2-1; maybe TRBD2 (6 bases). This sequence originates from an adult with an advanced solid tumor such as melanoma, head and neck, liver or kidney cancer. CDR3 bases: TGTGCCAGCAGCTTGGAAGCGGGCAAAGGAGGCTCCTACAATGAGCAGTTCTTC. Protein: CASSLEAGKGGSYNEQFF. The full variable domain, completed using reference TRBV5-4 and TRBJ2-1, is ETGVTQSPTHLIKTRGQQVTLRCSSQSGHNTVSWYQQALGQGPQFIFQYYREEENGRGNFPPRFSGLQFPNYSSELNVNALELDDSALYLCASSLEAGKGGSYNEQFFGPGTRLTVL.